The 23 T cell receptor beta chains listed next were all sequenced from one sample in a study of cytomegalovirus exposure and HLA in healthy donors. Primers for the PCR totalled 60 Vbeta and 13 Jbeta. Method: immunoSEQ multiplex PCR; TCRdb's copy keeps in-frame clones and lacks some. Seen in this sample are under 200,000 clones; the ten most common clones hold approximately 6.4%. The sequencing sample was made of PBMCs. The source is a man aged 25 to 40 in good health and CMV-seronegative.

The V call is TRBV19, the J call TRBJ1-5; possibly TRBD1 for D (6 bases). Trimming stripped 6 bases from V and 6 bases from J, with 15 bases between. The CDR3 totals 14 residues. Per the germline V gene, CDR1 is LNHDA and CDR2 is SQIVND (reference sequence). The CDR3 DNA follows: TGTGCCAGTAGAGACTTAGGACAGACTCAGCCCCAGCATTTT. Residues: CASRDLGQTQPQHF. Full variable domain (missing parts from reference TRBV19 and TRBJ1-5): DGGITQSPKYLFRKEGQNVTLSCEQNLNHDAMYWYRQDPGQGLRLIYYSQIVNDFQKGDIAEGYSVSREKKESFPLTVTSAQKNPTAFYLCASRDLGQTQPQHFGDGTRLSIL.

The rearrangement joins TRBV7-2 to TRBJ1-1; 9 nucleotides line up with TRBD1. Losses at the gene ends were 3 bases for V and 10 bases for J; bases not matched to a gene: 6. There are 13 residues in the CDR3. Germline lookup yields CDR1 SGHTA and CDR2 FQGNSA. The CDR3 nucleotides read TGTGCCAGCAGCTTGGGACAGGGCGGGGGAGCTTTCTTT. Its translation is CASSLGQGGGAFF.

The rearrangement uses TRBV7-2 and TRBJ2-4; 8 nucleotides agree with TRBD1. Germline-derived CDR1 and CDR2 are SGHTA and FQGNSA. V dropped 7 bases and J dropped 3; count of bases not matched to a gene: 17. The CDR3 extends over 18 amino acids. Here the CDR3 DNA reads TGTGCCAGCACCAAAGCCTTGGGACAGGCGGTGGACAAAAACATTCAGTACTTC. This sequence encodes CASTKALGQAVDKNIQYF.

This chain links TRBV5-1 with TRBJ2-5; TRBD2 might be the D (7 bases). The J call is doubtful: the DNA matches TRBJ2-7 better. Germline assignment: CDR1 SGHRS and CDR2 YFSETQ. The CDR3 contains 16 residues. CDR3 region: CASGRGPGGTTYEQYF. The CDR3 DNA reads TGCGCCAGCGGGCGGGGTCCCGGGGGGACAACCTACGAGCAGTACTTC.

DNA for the CDR3: TGTGCCAGCAGTCTGCAGGGCGGGGACGAGCAGTACTTC. Translated, it gives CASSLQGGDEQYF. J is TRBJ2-7 and V is TRBV25-1; possibly TRBD2 for D (6 bases). The CDR3 sequence is 13 residues long. Trimming took off 5 bases at V and 5 bases at J, with 13 bases between the two ends. Germline loops: CDR1 MGHDK, CDR2 SYGVNS.

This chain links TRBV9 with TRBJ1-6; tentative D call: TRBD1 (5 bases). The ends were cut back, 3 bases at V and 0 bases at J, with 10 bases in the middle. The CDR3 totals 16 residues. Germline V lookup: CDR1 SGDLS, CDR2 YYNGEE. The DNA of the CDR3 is TGTGCCAGCAGCGGCGGGGGGAGCTCCTATAATTCACCCCTCCACTTT. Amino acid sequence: CASSGGGSSYNSPLHF.

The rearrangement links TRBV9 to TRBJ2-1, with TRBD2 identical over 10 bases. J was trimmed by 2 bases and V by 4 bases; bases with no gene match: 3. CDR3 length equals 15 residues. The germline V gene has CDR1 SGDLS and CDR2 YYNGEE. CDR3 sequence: CASSPSGGAYNEQFF. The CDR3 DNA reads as TGTGCCAGCAGCCCTAGCGGGGGTGCCTACAATGAGCAGTTCTTC.

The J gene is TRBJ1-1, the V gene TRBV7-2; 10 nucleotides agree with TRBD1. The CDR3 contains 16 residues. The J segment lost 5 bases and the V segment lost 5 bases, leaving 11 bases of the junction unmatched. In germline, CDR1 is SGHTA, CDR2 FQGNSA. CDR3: CASSDNTDRGQTEAFF. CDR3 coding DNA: TGTGCCAGCAGCGACAACACCGACAGGGGGCAAACTGAAGCTTTCTTT.

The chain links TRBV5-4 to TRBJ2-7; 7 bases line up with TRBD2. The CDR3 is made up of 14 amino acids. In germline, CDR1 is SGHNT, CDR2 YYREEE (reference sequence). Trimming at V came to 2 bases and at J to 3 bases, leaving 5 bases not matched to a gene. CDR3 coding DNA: TGTGCCAGCAGCTTAGTTGGGGGGGGCTACGAGCAGTACTTC. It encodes CASSLVGGGYEQYF.

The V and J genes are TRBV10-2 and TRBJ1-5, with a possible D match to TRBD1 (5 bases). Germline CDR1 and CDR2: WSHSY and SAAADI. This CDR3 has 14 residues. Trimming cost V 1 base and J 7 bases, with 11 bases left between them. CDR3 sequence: CASSEFQGIQPQHF. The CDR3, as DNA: TGCGCCAGCAGTGAGTTTCAGGGAATCCAGCCCCAGCATTTT.

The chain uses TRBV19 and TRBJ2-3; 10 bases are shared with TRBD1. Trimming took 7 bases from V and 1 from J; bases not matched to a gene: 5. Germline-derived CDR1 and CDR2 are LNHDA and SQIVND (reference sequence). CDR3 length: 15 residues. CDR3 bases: TGTGCCAGTACTTACGGGACAGGGGGCACAGATACGCAGTATTTT. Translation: CASTYGTGGTDTQYF.

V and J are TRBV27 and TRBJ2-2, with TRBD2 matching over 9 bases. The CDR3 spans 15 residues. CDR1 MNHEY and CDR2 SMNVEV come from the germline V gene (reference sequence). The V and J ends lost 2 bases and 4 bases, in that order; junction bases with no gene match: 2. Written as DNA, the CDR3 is TGTGCCAGCAGTTTAGCGGGAGGGGTCACCGGGGAGCTGTTTTTT. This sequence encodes CASSLAGGVTGELFF.

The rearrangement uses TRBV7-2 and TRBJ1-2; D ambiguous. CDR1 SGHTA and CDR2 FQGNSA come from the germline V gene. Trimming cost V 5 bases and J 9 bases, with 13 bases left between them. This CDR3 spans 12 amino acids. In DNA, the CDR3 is TGTGCCAGCAGCGAGCCGGGGATCAGCTACACCTTC. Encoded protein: CASSEPGISYTF.

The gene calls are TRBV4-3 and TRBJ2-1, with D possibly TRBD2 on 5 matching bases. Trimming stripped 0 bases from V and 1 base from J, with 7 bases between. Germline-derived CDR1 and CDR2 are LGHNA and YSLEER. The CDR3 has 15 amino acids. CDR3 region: CASSQDGESYNEQFF. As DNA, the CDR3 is TGCGCCAGCAGCCAAGACGGGGAATCCTACAATGAGCAGTTCTTC.

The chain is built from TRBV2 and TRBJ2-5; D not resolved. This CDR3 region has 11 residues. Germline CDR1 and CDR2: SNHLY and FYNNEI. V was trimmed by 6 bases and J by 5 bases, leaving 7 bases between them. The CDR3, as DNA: TGTGCCAGCAGATTTCCGGAGACCCAGTACTTC. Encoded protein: CASRFPETQYF. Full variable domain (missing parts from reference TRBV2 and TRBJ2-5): EPEVTQTPSHQVTQMGQEVILRCVPISNHLYFYWYRQILGQKVEFLVSFYNNEISEKSEIFDDQFSVERPDGSNFTLKIRSTKLEDSAMYFCASRFPETQYFGPGTRLLVL.

The CDR3 nucleotides are TGTGCCAGCAGCCCGGATAGCGGAGAAACCTTCTACACCGGGGAGCTGTTTTTT. This translates into CASSPDSGETFYTGELFF. This chain links TRBV9 with TRBJ2-2, with a tentative D call TRBD2 (6 bases). Trimming stripped 4 bases from V and 3 bases from J, with 22 bases between. Per the germline V gene, CDR1 is SGDLS and CDR2 is YYNGEE. The CDR3 is 18 amino acids.

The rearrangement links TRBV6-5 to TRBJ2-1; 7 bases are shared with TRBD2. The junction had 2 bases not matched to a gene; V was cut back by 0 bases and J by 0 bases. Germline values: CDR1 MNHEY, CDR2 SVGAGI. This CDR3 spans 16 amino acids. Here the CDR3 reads CASSYSLAASYNEQFF. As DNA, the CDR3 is TGTGCCAGCAGTTACTCGCTAGCGGCCTCCTACAATGAGCAGTTCTTC.

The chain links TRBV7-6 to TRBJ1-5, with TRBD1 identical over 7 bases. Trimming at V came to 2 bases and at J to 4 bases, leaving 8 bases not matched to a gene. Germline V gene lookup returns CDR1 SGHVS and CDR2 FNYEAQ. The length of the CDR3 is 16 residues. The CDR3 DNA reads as TGTGCCAGCAGCTTATTCCAGACAGGGACTAATCAGCCCCAGCATTTT. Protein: CASSLFQTGTNQPQHF.

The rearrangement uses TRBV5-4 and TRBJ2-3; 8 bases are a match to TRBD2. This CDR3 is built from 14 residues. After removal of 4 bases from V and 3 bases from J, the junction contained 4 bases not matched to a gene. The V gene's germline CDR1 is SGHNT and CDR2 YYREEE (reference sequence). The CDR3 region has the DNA TGTGCCAGCAGCCCGGGGGGGCAGACAGATACGCAGTATTTT. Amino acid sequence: CASSPGGQTDTQYF.

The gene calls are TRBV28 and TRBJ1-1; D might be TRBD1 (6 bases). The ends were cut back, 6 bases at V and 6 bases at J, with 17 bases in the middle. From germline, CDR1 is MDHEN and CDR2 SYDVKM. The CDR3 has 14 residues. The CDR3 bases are TGTGCCAGCAGCCGTATGGGGGCGCGATCTGAAGCTTTCTTT. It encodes CASSRMGARSEAFF.

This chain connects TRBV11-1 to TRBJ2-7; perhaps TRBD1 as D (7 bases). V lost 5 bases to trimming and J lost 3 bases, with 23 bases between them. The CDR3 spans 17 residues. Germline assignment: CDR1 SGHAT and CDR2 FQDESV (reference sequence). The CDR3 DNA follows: TGTGCCAGCAGCCAGTTCCACCAGGGGGGAGCCCACTACGAGCAGTACTTC. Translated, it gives CASSQFHQGGAHYEQYF.

CDR3 bases: TGTGCCAGCTCCGGGGGTGGACTCGAGCAGTACTTC. Its translation: CASSGGGLEQYF. The gene calls are TRBV14 and TRBJ2-7; D possibly corresponds to TRBD2 (6 bases). There are 12 residues in the CDR3. With 8 bases removed from V and 6 bases from J, the gap between germline ends came to 14 bases. Germline values: CDR1 SGHDN, CDR2 FVKESK.

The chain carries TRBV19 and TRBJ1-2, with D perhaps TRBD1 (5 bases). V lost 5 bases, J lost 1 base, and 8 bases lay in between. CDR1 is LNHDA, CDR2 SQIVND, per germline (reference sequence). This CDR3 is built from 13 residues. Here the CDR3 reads CASSVTVNYGYTF. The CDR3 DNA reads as TGTGCCAGTAGTGTGACAGTTAACTATGGCTACACCTTC. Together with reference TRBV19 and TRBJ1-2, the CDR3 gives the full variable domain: DGGITQSPKYLFRKEGQNVTLSCEQNLNHDAMYWYRQDPGQGLRLIYYSQIVNDFQKGDIAEGYSVSREKKESFPLTVTSAQKNPTAFYLCASSVTVNYGYTFGSGTRLTVV.